What follows is one T cell receptor (beta chain) and its context. This clonotype was recorded many times. Its binding antigen is unknown. Per-base qualities were not stored, and no clone one base away is much larger. The CDR3 goes from the cysteine to the phenylalanine over 15 residues. CDR3 DNA is the only sequence kept; it has 45 bases, read in frame from the first base. From V the trimming removes 2 bases and from J it removes 4 bases, while the gene matches leave 5 bases of the junction unaccounted for. Taken from the germline V gene, the CDR1 and CDR2 loops are SGHRS and YFSETQ. The library relied on multiplex PCR. The listed sequencing device is Illumina HiSeq 4000. CDR3 regions were amplified by Arm-PCR with iRepertoire HTBI primers to construct TCR beta libraries. Before sequencing, the PCR products underwent gel purification. In the authors' own workflow: A total of roughly 58 TRBV and 14 TRBJ segments were identified across samples and were used for gene usage analysis of CDR3 amino acid clonotypes. Filtered high-quality paired reads were merged into contigs using COPE and FqMerger. Contigs were aligned with BLAST to IMGT TRBV, TRBD and TRBJ reference genes, and CDR3 was defined per IMGT. Any clonotype with a frequency above 0.1% was classified as a highly expanded clone. Shannon entropy served as the measure of repertoire diversity, while the Gini coefficient captured V-J evenness. A clonotype was considered public if more than one individual shared it. TCRdb took the public reads, trimmed them with fastp at Q25, ran MiXCR for clone calling and kept in-frame beta chains. Rows matching on CDR3 protein sequence are summarized as one entry with the most common DNA and genes. The V and J calls here are based on TCRdb, not the publication. The sample table contains approximately 440,000 distinct CDR3 sequences; only one count was recorded for roughly 15% of them. Clones ranked in the top ten supply 12% of the sample.

The data were obtained in a study of regulatory T cells in long-lasting Graves disease (dated by TCRdb to the early 2020s). For the wider study: In the newly diagnosed Graves' disease group, patients had been taking antithyroid drugs for less than 3 months. A total of about 33 samples underwent TCR sequencing, from about 13 patients with persistent Graves' disease and some 20 patients with newly diagnosed Graves' disease. The study took place in China and was registered as a clinical trial. This study used TCR sequencing and RNA sequencing of peripheral blood to compare persistent Graves' disease patients against newly diagnosed Graves' disease patients. General study outcomes and caveats: Sequencing and analysis were limited to the TCR beta chain. A larger number of public clonotypes was shared among persistent patients (around 3,000) than among newly diagnosed patients (around 970). The authors noted that the small sample size was a limitation that may lower accuracy. Persistent Graves' disease patients showed lower TCR Shannon entropy and fewer highly expanded clones than newly diagnosed patients, suggesting clonal expansion. Because the primary lesion, thyroid tissue, could not be accessed, the study looked at peripheral blood alone. TRBV28, TRBJ1-2 and TRBJ2-5 were preferentially used in persistent disease, while TRBV20-1 and TRBJ2-1 were favored in newly diagnosed disease.

What this sample's time point label stands for: newly diagnosed GD, antithyroid drugs for less than 3 months. RNA was extracted from PBMCs in TRIzol for both TCR sequencing and RNA sequencing. The diagnosis of Graves' disease was made according to American Thyroid Association guidelines. The patients came from an endocrinology department in Xi'an, China. Each patient gave roughly 8.4 milliliters of peripheral blood, collected in an EDTA anticoagulant tube. Ficoll Paque Plus density gradient separation was used to isolate PBMCs, and no further T cell sorting was performed. An Agilent 2100 Bioanalyzer and agarose gel were used to assess RNA quality, and a NanoDrop 2000 was used to measure RNA concentration. The data also belong to a second study, concerning T cells in Graves' hyperthyroidism and ophthalmopathy. According to the second study: Stable Graves' hyperthyroidism was defined as no progression to ophthalmopathy during 18 months of follow-up. Hyperthyroidism patients were newly diagnosed, with disease duration under 2 months, and aged 18 to 65 years. Exclusion was applied to patients with uncontrolled infections, other autoimmune diseases, pregnancy or lactation. Clinical symptoms, serum thyroxine and TRAb, thyroid ultrasound, and orbital computed tomography formed the basis for the diagnoses. For the first round of RT-PCR on the TCR CDR3, the HTBI primer set was used together with the Qiagen OneStep RT-PCR kit. Most expanded thyroid clonotypes (frequency above 0.001) were also detected in blood, suggesting blood repertoires may reflect thyroid immune responses. Ophthalmopathy was separated from stable hyperthyroidism by a 13 V-J signature model, with around 90% sensitivity and around 81% specificity obtained in cross-validation and 80%/75% obtained in testing. In validation, the model predicted progression to ophthalmopathy a median of roughly six months before onset, with about 64% sensitivity and about 72% specificity. To identify distinguishing TCR V-J signatures, a discovery cohort of about 95 patients was used, comprising under 45 with Graves' ophthalmopathy and under 60 with stable Graves' hyperthyroidism. An independent validation cohort of under 20 hyperthyroidism patients and more than 15 patients who later progressed to ophthalmopathy tested prospective prediction of ophthalmopathy. The approximately 97 discovery patients were randomly divided into training and test sets at a 7:3 ratio. The study also compared thyroid tissue and blood T-cell repertoires from roughly 6 Graves' hyperthyroidism patients. Once sampling was done, hyperthyroidism patients were given methimazole at a starting dose of 30 mg daily, whereas ophthalmopathy patients were given high-dose intravenous methylprednisolone. Libraries were constructed in a second round of multiplex PCR, after which size selection and purification were carried out. Paired-end sequencing of the libraries was performed with 100 bp reads on an Illumina HiSeq2000. Raw data were processed with SOAPnuke, discarding reads with adapters, uncalled bases, mean Phred below 15, or no exact constant-primer or identifier match. High-quality paired reads were merged with COPE v1.2.5, and unique nucleotide sequences were defined as clonotypes. MiTCR v1.1 was used to align the clonotypes against IMGT TRBV, TRBD and TRBJ reference segments. The analysis was restricted to V-J combinations with a frequency above 0.0001, which together covered 99.2% of the repertoires. The TCS score was defined as F50 (clonal expansion) divided by E x V (chaos), with BLOSUM62-based TCRdist calculated between CDR3 peptides within each V-J. Welch's t-statistics and random forest reduced just over 500 V-J features to 10 to 15, which were used in a naive Bayes classifier (R e1071). Sample size was not statistically predetermined, and blinding of investigators to group allocation was not performed. The paper reports TCR Vbeta CDR3 sequencing of over 130 peripheral blood samples: fewer than 50 ophthalmopathy, roughly 80 hyperthyroidism and approximately 17 progressor patients.

The chain links TRBV5-1 with TRBJ2-3, with 9 central nucleotides matching TRBD2. The TCR was taken from a man aged 40-49 years with Graves disease. Donor details come from another sample of the same person, matched by shared clones. The specimen comprised peripheral blood mononuclear cells (PBMCs), sampled at new diagnosis, from a patient treated with antithyroid drugs. The base sequence is TGCGCCAGCAGCTTAAAGCGGGAGGAAGCAGATACGCAGTATTTT. Translated, it gives CASSLKREEADTQYF.